These T cell receptor beta chains were read from a single sample in a study of graft-versus-host responses after intestinal transplantation. Their antigens are not known. Only in-frame clones appear in the TCRdb table, and some are missing; sequencing was by immunoSEQ multiplex PCR. The sample has about 70,000 clones, roughly 94% seen once; the top ten hold around 0.51%. The source material was unstimulated CD8+ T cells sorted from spleen or lymph node cells, sampled before intestinal transplant. The receptors shown here come from a human donor who received an intestinal transplant. The CDR3 runs from the conserved cysteine through the conserved F or W. A D gene is named only where the DNA matches it firmly. Size values are once, few and many counts, or a class for expanded clones, and some rows have none.

V	size	J	D	DNA	CDR3
TRBV19	NA	TRBJ1-3	NA	TGTGCCTTATCGGACTTCCCTTCTGGAAACACCATATATTTT	CALSDFPSGNTIYF
TRBV7-3	NA	TRBJ2-5	TRBD2	TGTGCCAGCAGCTTCGGGCTAGCGGGGCAAGAGACCCAGTACTTC	CASSFGLAGQETQYF
TRBV4-1	NA	TRBJ1-1	NA	TGCGCCAGCAGCCAAGAAGAGGCCAGGGGTTGGACTGAAGCTTTCTTT	CASSQEEARGWTEAFF
TRBV2	once	TRBJ1-2	NA	TGTGCCAGCAGGAGTGGCTACACCTTC	CASRSGYTF
TRBV18	NA	TRBJ2-7	TRBD1	TGTGCCAGCTCACCACCGAGGACAGGGATCCCCTACGAGCAGTACTTC	CASSPPRTGIPYEQYF
TRBV15	NA	TRBJ2-3	TRBD2	TGTGCCACCAGCAGAGGGGGAGCAGCGGGAGGGCCGGGCACAGATACGCAGTATTTT	CATSRGGAAGGPGTDTQYF
TRBV10-2	NA	TRBJ2-1	TRBD2	TGCGCCAGCAGTACCGGACTAGCGGGTCACAATGAGCAGTTCTTC	CASSTGLAGHNEQFF
TRBV6-6	few	TRBJ1-5	NA	TGTGCCAGCAGTTACTCGAGATATCCGCCCCAGCATTTT	CASSYSRYPPQHF
TRBV15	NA	TRBJ1-5	NA	TGTGCCACCAGCAGAGGAGAAAATAGCAATCAGCCCCAGCATTTT	CATSRGENSNQPQHF
TRBV27	NA	TRBJ2-1	NA	TGTGCCAGCACCCCGGGACTGAAACTCAATGAGCAGTTCTTC	CASTPGLKLNEQFF
TRBV6-5	NA	TRBJ2-7	TRBD2	TGTGCCAGCAGTCTCGATCAGGGGACTAGCGCCGAGCAGTACTTC	CASSLDQGTSAEQYF
TRBV7-9	NA	TRBJ2-7	NA	TGTGCCAGCAGCGCCGCCGGGAGCTACGAGCAGTACTTC	CASSAAGSYEQYF
TRBV7-9	NA	TRBJ2-1	NA	TGTGCCACCCTATACGGCAATGAGCAGTTCTTC	CATLYGNEQFF
TRBV18	once	TRBJ1-1	NA	TGTGCCAGCTCAGCGGATGAGCGGGGGAACACTGAAGCTTTCTTT	CASSADERGNTEAFF
TRBV2	NA	TRBJ2-1	NA	TGTGCCAGCAGTGAATTCCTCCCCGACAATGAGCAGTTCTTC	CASSEFLPDNEQFF
TRBV15	NA	TRBJ2-1	TRBD1	TGTGCCACCAGCCACCCGATCTATTACAGGGGGCGCGAAAATGAGCAGTTCTTC	CATSHPIYYRGRENEQFF
TRBV15	once	TRBJ1-5	NA	TGTGCCACCAGCAGAGAATACAATCAGCCCCAGCATTTT	CATSREYNQPQHF
TRBV27	NA	TRBJ2-3	TRBD1	TGTGCCAGCAGCCAGCTTCGGACAGGGGGCGCAGATACGCAGTATTTT	CASSQLRTGGADTQYF